A selection of T cell receptor beta chains follows, all from one sample in a study of T cell responses to AZD1222 COVID-19 vaccine. Sequencing used immunoSEQ multiplex PCR; TCRdb keeps in-frame clones, though not all of them. The sample comprises tens of thousands of clones, 65% to 90% of which are singletons, and roughly 10% rests with the top ten. Source: peripheral blood, taken on day 0 of AZD1222 vaccination. These receptors were obtained from an adult in good health. CDR3s leave out the opening cysteine and the closing phenylalanine or tryptophan. Clone size appears in some rows only: once, few, many, or a class for an expanded clone.

len | abundance | j_gene | v_gene | CDR3aa
15 | NA | TRBJ2-2 | TRBV5-4 | ASSLKTSGANTGELF
9 | NA | TRBJ2-1 | TRBV20-1 | SGTPGNEQF
15 | NA | TRBJ1-5 | TRBV5-1 | ASTSGQGPYSNQPQH
11 | NA | TRBJ1-2 | TRBV27 | ASSPWTGYGYT
11 | NA | TRBJ1-2 | TRBV18 | ASSGTADYGYT
11 | NA | TRBJ1-1 | TRBV5-6 | ASSRGRSTEAF
14 | NA | TRBJ1-6 | TRBV5-1 | ASALGQGAENSPLH
13 | NA | TRBJ1-4 | TRBV2 | ASIEQGAVEEKLF
12 | NA | TRBJ2-5 | TRBV3-1/TRBV3-2 | ASSQTGDRETQY
14 | few | TRBJ1-5 | TRBV28 | ASNRDILYSNQPQH
14 | once | TRBJ2-7 | TRBV6-1 | ASSGPSGRGDYEQY
17 | NA | TRBJ2-1 | TRBV5-8 | ASSLRTSGRGRLYNEQF
16 | NA | TRBJ2-3 | TRBV7-6 | ASSLDSRARTSKDTQY
13 | NA | TRBJ1-5 | TRBV11-2 | ASSLGQGSNQPQH
13 | NA | TRBJ2-3 | TRBV7-7 | ASAVGGGRTDTQY
12 | NA | TRBJ1-2 | TRBV7-2 | ASSLPTGIGGYT
11 | once | TRBJ1-3 | TRBV28 | GSMISGGNTIY
11 | few | TRBJ2-5 | TRBV29-1 | SVGTVSQETQY
13 | NA | TRBJ1-6 | TRBV7-8 | ASSFWGGSDSPLH
13 | few | TRBJ2-5 | TRBV6-2/TRBV6-3 | ASSQTSGEQETQY
12 | NA | TRBJ1-1 | TRBV11-2 | ASSLDRRNTEAF
11 | NA | TRBJ2-7 | TRBV3-1/TRBV3-2 | ASSQATVYEQY
15 | NA | TRBJ2-2 | TRBV15 | ATSRDRALQNTGELF
12 | NA | TRBJ1-4 | TRBV3-1/TRBV3-2 | ASSFRGTNEKLF
14 | NA | TRBJ1-5 | TRBV19 | ASSIGGTGAQQPQH
13 | NA | TRBJ2-5 | TRBV20-1 | SASRTGTKRETQY
16 | NA | TRBJ2-5 | TRBV24-1 | ATSDFLAGAWYQETQY
10 | NA | TRBJ2-2 | TRBV30 | AWSPRAGELF
10 | NA | TRBJ2-1 | TRBV28 | ASSIRGRKQF
12 | NA | TRBJ1-1 | TRBV19 | ASSIQGVGTEAF
11 | NA | TRBJ2-2 | TRBV29-1 | SVAETWSGELF
9 | NA | TRBJ1-5 | TRBV6-5 | ASTCNQPQH
10 | NA | TRBJ2-1 | TRBV19 | ASSPLHGEQF
13 | NA | TRBJ2-7 | TRBV4-2 | ASSQALGNTYEQY
11 | NA | TRBJ1-2 | TRBV19 | ASKRQASYGYT
12 | once | TRBJ1-3 | TRBV9 | ASSLQGGGNTIY
14 | NA | TRBJ2-2 | TRBV6-5 | ASSYGTGVATGELF
10 | NA | TRBJ1-2 | TRBV27 | ASSRQGGGYT
11 | once | TRBJ1-3 | TRBV11-2 | ASSQHSGNTIY
14 | NA | TRBJ2-3 | TRBV6-1 | ASSELGGGATDTQY
9 | NA | TRBJ1-1 | TRBV28 | ASLSNTEAF
11 | NA | TRBJ2-7 | TRBV5-1 | ASSQSYGYEQY
14 | once | TRBJ1-3 | TRBV10-3 | AISPGTGSSGNTIY
13 | NA | TRBJ2-1 | TRBV30 | AWSPRPKFYNEQF
13 | NA | TRBJ1-6 | TRBV11-2 | ASSPWTVNNSPLH
12 | NA | TRBJ2-4 | TRBV3-1/TRBV3-2 | ASSYGGAKNIQY
12 | NA | TRBJ1-4 | TRBV6-1 | ASSEALTDEKLF
12 | NA | TRBJ2-3 | TRBV30 | AWSVGTSTDTQY
10 | NA | TRBJ1-1 | TRBV19 | ASRRRPTEAF
12 | NA | TRBJ1-3 | TRBV5-1 | ASSLGDSGNTIY
12 | once | TRBJ1-1 | TRBV9 | ASSVGDRNTEAF
14 | NA | TRBJ2-7 | TRBV6-5 | ASSYTPKTVNYEQY
14 | once | TRBJ1-6 | TRBV4-1 | ASSPRQGQNNSPLH